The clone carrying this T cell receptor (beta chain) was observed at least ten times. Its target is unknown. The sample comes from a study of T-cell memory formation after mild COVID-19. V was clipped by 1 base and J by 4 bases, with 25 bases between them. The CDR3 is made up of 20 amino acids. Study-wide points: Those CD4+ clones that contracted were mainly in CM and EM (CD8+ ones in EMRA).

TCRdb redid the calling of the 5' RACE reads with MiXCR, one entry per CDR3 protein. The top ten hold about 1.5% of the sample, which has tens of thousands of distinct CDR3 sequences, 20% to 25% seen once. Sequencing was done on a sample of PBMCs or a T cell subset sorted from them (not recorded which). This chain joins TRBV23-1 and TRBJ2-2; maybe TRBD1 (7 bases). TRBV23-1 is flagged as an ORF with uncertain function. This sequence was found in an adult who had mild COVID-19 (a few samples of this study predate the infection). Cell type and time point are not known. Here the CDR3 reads CASSQCGARGGVTSTGELFF. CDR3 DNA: TGCGCCAGCAGTCAATGCGGGGCCCGAGGGGGCGTTACCAGCACCGGGGAGCTGTTTTTT.